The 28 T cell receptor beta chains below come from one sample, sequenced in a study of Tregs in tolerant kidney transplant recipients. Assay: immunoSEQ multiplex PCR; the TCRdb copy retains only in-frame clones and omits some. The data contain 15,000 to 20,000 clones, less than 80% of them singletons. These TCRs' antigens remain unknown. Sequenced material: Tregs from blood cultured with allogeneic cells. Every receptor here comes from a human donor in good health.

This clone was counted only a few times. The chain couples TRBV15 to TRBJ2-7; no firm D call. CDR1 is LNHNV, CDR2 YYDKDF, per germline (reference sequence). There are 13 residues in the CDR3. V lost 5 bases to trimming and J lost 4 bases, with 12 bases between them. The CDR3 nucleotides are TGTGCCACCAGCCCGGGTCTTGTGTACGAGCAGTACTTC. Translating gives CATSPGLVYEQYF.

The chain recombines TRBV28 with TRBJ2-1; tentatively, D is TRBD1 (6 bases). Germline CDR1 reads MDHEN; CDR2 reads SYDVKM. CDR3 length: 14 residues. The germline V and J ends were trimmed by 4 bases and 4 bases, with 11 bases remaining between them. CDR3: CASSWDTVYNEQFF. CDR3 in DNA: TGTGCCAGCAGTTGGGACACCGTTTACAATGAGCAGTTCTTC.

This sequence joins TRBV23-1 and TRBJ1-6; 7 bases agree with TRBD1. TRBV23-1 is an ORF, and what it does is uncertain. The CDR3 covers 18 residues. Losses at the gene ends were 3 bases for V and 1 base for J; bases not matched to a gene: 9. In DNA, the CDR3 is TGCGCCAGCAGTCATTCGGACAGGCTAGATTCCTATAATTCACCCCTCCACTTT. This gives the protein CASSHSDRLDSYNSPLHF.

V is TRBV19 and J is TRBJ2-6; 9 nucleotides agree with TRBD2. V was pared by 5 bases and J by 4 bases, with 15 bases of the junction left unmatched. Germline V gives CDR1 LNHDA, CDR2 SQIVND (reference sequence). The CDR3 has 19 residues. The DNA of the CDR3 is TGTGCCAGTAGTGAGGGGGCGGGAGGGCCTCGATCAGGGGCCAACGTCCTGACTTTC. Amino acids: CASSEGAGGPRSGANVLTF. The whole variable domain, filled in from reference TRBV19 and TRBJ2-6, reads DGGITQSPKYLFRKEGQNVTLSCEQNLNHDAMYWYRQDPGQGLRLIYYSQIVNDFQKGDIAEGYSVSREKKESFPLTVTSAQKNPTAFYLCASSEGAGGPRSGANVLTFGAGSRLTVL.

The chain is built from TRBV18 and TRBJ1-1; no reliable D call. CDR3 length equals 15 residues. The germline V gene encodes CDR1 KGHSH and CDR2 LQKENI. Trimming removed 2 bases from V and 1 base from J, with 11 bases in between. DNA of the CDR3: TGTGCCAGCTCACCATTTCAAGGCAGGAACACTGAAGCTTTCTTT. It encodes CASSPFQGRNTEAFF. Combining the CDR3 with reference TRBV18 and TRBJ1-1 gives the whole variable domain NAGVMQNPRHLVRRRGQEARLRCSPMKGHSHVYWYRQLPEEGLKFMVYLQKENIIDESGMPKERFSAEFPKEGPSILRIQQVVRGDSAAYFCASSPFQGRNTEAFFGQGTRLTVV.

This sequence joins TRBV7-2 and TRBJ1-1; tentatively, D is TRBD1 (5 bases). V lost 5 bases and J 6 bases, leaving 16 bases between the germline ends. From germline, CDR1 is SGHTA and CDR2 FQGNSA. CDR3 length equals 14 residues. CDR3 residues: CASSLINQGSEAFF. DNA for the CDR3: TGTGCCAGCAGCCTAATAAACCAGGGATCTGAAGCTTTCTTT.

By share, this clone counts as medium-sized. The CDR3 loop reads CASTQDWNTEAFF. The CDR3 bases are TGCGCCAGCACCCAAGATTGGAACACTGAAGCTTTCTTT. The chain links TRBV5-1 to TRBJ1-1; D not certain. Trimming took off 6 bases at V and 1 base at J, with 10 bases between the two ends. Looked up from germline, CDR1 is SGHRS and CDR2 is YFSETQ. The CDR3 length is 13 residues.

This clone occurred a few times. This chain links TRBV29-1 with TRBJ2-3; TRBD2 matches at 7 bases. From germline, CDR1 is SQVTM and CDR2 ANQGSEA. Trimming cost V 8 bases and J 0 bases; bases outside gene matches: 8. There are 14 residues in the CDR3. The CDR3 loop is CSIRAGSSTDTQYF. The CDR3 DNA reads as TGCAGCATCCGAGCGGGGTCTAGCACAGATACGCAGTATTTT.

CDR3 amino acids: CASSPPGLANEQYF. CDR3 DNA sequence: TGCGCCAGCAGCCCTCCGGGACTAGCCAACGAGCAGTACTTC. The chain joins TRBV5-1 to TRBJ2-7; TRBD2 matches 9 bases. Per germline, CDR1 SGHRS and CDR2 YFSETQ. The trim removed 4 bases at V and 5 bases at J, leaving 7 bases unmatched. CDR3 length: 14 amino acids.

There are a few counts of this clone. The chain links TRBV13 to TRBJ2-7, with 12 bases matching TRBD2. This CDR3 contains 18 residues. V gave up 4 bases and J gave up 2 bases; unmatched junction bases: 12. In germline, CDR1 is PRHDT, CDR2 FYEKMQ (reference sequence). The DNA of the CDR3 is TGTGCCAGCAGCTCGTCTAGCGGGAGGGGACGGTCGGCCTACGAGCAGTACTTC. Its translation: CASSSSSGRGRSAYEQYF. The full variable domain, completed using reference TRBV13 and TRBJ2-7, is AAGVIQSPRHLIKEKRETATLKCYPIPRHDTVYWYQQGPGQDPQFLISFYEKMQSDKGSIPDRFSAQQFSDYHSELNMSSLELGDSALYFCASSSSSGRGRSAYEQYFGPGTRLTVT.

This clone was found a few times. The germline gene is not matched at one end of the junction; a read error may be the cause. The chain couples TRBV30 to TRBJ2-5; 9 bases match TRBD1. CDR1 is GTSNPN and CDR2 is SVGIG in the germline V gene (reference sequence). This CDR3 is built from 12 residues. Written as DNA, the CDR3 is TGTGCCTGGAGTGTACGGGCCGGGACAGGGAACTTC. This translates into CAWSVRAGTGNF.

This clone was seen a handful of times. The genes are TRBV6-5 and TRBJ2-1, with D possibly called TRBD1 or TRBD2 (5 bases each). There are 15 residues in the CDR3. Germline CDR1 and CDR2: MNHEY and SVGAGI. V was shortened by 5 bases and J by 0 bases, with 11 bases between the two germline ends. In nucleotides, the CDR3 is TGTGCCAGCAGTGGGACGGTGAGCTCCTACAATGAGCAGTTCTTC. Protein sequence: CASSGTVSSYNEQFF.

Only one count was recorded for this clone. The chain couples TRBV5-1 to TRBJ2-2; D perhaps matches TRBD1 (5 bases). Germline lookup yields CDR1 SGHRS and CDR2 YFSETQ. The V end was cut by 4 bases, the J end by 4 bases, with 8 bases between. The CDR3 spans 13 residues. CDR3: CASSPQGTGELFF. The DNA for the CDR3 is TGCGCCAGCAGCCCCCAGGGCACCGGGGAGCTGTTTTTT.

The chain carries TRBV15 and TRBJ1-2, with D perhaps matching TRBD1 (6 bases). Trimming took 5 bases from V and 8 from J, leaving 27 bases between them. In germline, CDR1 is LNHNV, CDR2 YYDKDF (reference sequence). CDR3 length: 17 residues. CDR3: CATSERWRYGGRLGYTF. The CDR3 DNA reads TGTGCCACCAGCGAGAGGTGGCGGTACGGGGGGCGGCTGGGCTACACCTTC.

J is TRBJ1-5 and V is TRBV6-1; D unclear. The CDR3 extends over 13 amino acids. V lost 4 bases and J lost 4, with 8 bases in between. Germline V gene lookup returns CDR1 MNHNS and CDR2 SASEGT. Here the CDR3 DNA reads TGTGCCAGCAGTGGAGCCTCAAATCAGCCCCAGCATTTT. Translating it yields CASSGASNQPQHF.

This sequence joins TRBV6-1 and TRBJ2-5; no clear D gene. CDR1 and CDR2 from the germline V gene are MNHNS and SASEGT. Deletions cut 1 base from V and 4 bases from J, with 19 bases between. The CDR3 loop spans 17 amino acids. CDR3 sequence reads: CASSEVGPRLGGETQYF. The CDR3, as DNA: TGTGCCAGCAGTGAAGTGGGTCCTCGACTTGGCGGAGAGACCCAGTACTTC.

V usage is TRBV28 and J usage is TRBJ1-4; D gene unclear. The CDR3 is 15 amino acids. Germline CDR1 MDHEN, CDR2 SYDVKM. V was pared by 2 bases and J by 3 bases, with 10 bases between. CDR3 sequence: CASSLRSGANEKLFF. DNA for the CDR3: TGTGCCAGCAGTTTACGGAGTGGGGCTAATGAAAAACTGTTTTTT.

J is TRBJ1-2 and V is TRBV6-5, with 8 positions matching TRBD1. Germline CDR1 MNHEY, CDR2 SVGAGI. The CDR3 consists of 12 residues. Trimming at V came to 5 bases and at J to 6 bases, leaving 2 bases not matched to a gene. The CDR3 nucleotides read TGTGCCAGCAGTAGGACAGGGAATGGCTACACCTTC. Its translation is CASSRTGNGYTF.

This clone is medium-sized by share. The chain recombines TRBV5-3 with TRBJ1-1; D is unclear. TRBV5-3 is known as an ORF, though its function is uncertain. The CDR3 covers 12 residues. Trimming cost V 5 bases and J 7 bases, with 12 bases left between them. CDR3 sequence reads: CARREDLNEAFF. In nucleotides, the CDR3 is TGTGCCAGAAGGGAGGATCTTAATGAAGCTTTCTTT.

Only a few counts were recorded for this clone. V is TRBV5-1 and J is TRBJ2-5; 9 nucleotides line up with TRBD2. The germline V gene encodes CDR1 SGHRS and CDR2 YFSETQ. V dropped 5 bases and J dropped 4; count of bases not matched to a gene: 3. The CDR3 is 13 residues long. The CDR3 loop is CASRAGGPETQYF. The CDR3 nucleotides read TGCGCCAGCAGGGCGGGGGGGCCAGAGACCCAGTACTTC.

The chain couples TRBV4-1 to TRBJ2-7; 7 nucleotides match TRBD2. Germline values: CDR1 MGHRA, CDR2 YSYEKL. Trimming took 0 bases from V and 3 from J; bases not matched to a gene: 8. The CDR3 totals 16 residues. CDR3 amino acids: CASSQDGEGRSYEQYF. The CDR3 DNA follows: TGCGCCAGCAGCCAAGATGGGGAGGGAAGGAGCTACGAGCAGTACTTC.

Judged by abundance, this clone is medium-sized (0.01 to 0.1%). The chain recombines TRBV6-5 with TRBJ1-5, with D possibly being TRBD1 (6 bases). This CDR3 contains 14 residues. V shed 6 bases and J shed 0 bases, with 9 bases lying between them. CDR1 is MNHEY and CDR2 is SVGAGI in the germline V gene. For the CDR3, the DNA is TGTGCCAGCAGGAACAGGGCTAGCAATCAGCCCCAGCATTTT. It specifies CASRNRASNQPQHF.

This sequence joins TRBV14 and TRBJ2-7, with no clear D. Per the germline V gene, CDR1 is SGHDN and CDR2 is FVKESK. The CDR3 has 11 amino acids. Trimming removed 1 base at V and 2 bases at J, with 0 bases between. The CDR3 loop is CASSQAYEQYF. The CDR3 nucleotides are TGTGCCAGCAGCCAAGCCTACGAGCAGTACTTC.

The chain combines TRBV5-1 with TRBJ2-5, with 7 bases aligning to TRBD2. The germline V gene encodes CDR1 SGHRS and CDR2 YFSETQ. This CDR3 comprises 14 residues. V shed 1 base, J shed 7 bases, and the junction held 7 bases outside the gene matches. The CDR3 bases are TGCGCCAGCAGCTTGAGGCAGGGCGGGGGGACCCAGTACTTC. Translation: CASSLRQGGGTQYF.

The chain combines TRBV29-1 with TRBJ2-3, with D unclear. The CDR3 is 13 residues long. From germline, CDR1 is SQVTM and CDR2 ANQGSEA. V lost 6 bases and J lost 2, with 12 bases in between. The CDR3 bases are TGCAGCGTCGGACCTAAGCCCACAGATACGCAGTATTTT. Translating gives CSVGPKPTDTQYF.

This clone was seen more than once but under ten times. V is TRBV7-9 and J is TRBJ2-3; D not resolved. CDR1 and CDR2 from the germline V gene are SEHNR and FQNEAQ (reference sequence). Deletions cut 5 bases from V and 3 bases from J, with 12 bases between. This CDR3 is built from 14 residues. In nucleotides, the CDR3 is TGTGCCAGCAGCCAGACCACAGCTACAGATACGCAGTATTTT. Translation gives CASSQTTATDTQYF.

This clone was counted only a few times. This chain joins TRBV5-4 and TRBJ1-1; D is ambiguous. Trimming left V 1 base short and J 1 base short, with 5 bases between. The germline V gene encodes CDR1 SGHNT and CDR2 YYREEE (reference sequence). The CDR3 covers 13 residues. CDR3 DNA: TGTGCCAGCAGCTTGCGGGGGAACACTGAAGCTTTCTTT. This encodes CASSLRGNTEAFF.

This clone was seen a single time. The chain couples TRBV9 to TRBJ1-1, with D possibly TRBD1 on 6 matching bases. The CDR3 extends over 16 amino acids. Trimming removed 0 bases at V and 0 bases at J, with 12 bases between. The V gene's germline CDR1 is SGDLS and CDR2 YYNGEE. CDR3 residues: CASSVVLDSMNTEAFF. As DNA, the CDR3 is TGTGCCAGCAGCGTAGTCCTGGACAGCATGAACACTGAAGCTTTCTTT.